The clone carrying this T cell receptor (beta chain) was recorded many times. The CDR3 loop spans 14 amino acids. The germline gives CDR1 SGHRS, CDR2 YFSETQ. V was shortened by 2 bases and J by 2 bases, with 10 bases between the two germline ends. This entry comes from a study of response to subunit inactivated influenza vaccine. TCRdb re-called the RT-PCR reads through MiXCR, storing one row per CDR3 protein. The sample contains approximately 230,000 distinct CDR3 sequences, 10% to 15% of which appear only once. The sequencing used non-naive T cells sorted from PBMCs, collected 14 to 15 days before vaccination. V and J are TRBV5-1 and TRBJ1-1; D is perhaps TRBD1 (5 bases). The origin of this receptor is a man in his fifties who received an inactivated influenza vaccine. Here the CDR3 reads CASSLTGVNTEAFF. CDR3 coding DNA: TGCGCCAGCAGCTTAACGGGGGTAAACACTGAAGCTTTCTTT.